Below, 13 T cell receptor beta chains from the same sample are listed, as sequenced in a study of T-cell reconstitution after alpha-beta-depleted transplantation in children. Unique molecular identifiers were used in preparing the TCRbeta library. TCRdb passed the PCR reads through MiXCR, listing each CDR3 protein once. Of about 500,000 distinct CDR3 sequences in the sample, 32% were seen once. This specimen consisted of PBMCs from the stem cell graft donor, obtained from the stem cell graft. These receptors were collected from a human donor who donated a stem cell graft to a child with aplastic anemia.

There are a few counts of this clonotype. The chain combines TRBV12-3 or TRBV12-4 with TRBJ2-1; D call uncertain. The CDR3 has 10 residues. V was shortened by 5 bases and J by 10 bases, with 6 bases between the two germline ends. CDR3 sequence reads: CASSNREQFF. The CDR3 DNA reads TGTGCCAGCAGTAACCGGGAGCAGTTCTTC.

This clonotype was observed a handful of times. The chain joins TRBV30 to TRBJ1-5, with D maybe TRBD1 (5 bases). This CDR3 is 16 amino acids long. The ends were cut back, 0 bases at V and 5 bases at J, with 17 bases in the middle. The V gene's germline CDR1 is GTSNPN and CDR2 SVGIG (reference sequence). The CDR3 spells CAWSVPGSTGYQPQHF. Written as DNA, the CDR3 is TGTGCCTGGAGTGTCCCAGGGAGCACGGGATATCAGCCCCAGCATTTT.

There are a few counts of this clonotype. This chain uses TRBV10-3 with TRBJ2-7; 11 bases fit TRBD2. Trimming removed 5 bases from V and 3 bases from J; junction bases left unmatched: 15. CDR3 length equals 18 residues. Per germline, CDR1 ENHRY and CDR2 SYGVKD. For the CDR3, the DNA is TGTGCCATCAGTTCCACCGGGACTAGCGGTTTTAACGTCTACGAGCAGTACTTC. It is translated as CAISSTGTSGFNVYEQYF.

This clonotype was detected only a few times. The chain couples TRBV5-1 to TRBJ2-3; D may match TRBD1 or TRBD2 (5 bases each). The CDR3 has 13 residues. The V gene's germline CDR1 is SGHRS and CDR2 YFSETQ. V dropped 7 bases and J dropped 6 bases, with 15 bases sitting between them. The CDR3 sequence is CASGDGPGDTQYF. CDR3 nucleotides: TGCGCCAGCGGGGACGGTCCCGGCGATACGCAGTATTTT. The full variable domain, completed using reference TRBV5-1 and TRBJ2-3, is KAGVTQTPRYLIKTRGQQVTLSCSPISGHRSVSWYQQTPGQGLQFLFEYFSETQRNKGNFPGRFSGRQFSNSRSEMNVSTLELGDSALYLCASGDGPGDTQYFGPGTRLTVL.

The chain is built from TRBV30 and TRBJ1-3; TRBD1 matches 9 bases. J was trimmed by 2 bases and V by 4 bases; bases with no gene match: 6. There are 15 residues in the CDR3. Germline CDR1 and CDR2: GTSNPN and SVGIG (reference sequence). CDR3 nucleotide sequence: TGTGCCTGGACCGGACAGGGGACGCCTGGAAACACCATATATTTT. It codes for CAWTGQGTPGNTIYF.

This CDR3 reads CAGGDREYTGANVLTF. The CDR3 DNA reads TGTGCTGGGGGGGACAGGGAGTATACTGGGGCCAACGTCCTGACTTTC. The chain employs TRBV30 and TRBJ2-6; 9 nucleotides agree with TRBD1. Germline CDR1 reads GTSNPN; CDR2 reads SVGIG (reference sequence). CDR3 size: 16 residues.

This clonotype was found a few times. The V call is TRBV7-2, the J call TRBJ2-3; 8 bases match TRBD2. The CDR3 extends over 13 amino acids. Per the germline V gene, CDR1 is SGHTA and CDR2 is FQGNSA. V was clipped by 10 bases and J by 2 bases; unmatched bases: 5. CDR3 sequence: CAISGGLTDTQYF. CDR3 nucleotide sequence: TGTGCCATCTCGGGAGGGCTCACAGATACGCAGTATTTT.

The chain joins TRBV12-3 or TRBV12-4 to TRBJ2-1; 8 bases are shared with TRBD2. The trim removed 1 base at V and 3 bases at J, leaving 5 bases unmatched. The CDR3 covers 16 residues. CDR3 DNA: TGTGCCAGCAGTTTAGATCGGCTAGCGGGCTACAATGAGCAGTTCTTC. It translates to CASSLDRLAGYNEQFF.

This clonotype came up a few times. The chain links TRBV4-3 to TRBJ1-4, with D hard to call. Trimming pared 5 bases from V and 0 bases from J, leaving 10 bases between. The CDR3 loop spans 15 amino acids. Germline CDR1 and CDR2: LGHNA and YSLEER. CDR3 bases: TGCGCCAGCAGCGCCTACGTTACAACTAATGAAAAACTGTTTTTT. This encodes CASSAYVTTNEKLFF.

This clonotype has a handful of counts. This sequence joins TRBV30 and TRBJ2-1; 8 bases fit TRBD2. The CDR3 is 16 residues long. Germline V gene lookup returns CDR1 GTSNPN and CDR2 SVGIG (reference sequence). Unmatched junction bases numbered 9, after V lost 0 bases and J lost 5 bases. The CDR3 nucleotides are TGTGCCTGGAGTGTACAGTGGCTAGCGGGTAACAATGAGCAGTTCTTC. Its translation: CAWSVQWLAGNNEQFF.

The V and J genes are TRBV7-2 and TRBJ2-7; perhaps TRBD2 as D (6 bases). CDR3 length: 14 amino acids. Between the trimmed V and J ends, which lost 4 bases and 2 bases, there was a span of 12 bases. CDR1 is SGHTA and CDR2 is FQGNSA in the germline V gene. The CDR3 nucleotides are TGTGCCAGCAGCTCCCTTGGAGGGACCTACGAGCAGTACTTC. Translation: CASSSLGGTYEQYF.

V and J are TRBV6-1 and TRBJ2-1; tentatively, D is TRBD1 or TRBD2 (6 bases each). Trimming removed 3 bases from V and 8 bases from J, with 14 bases in between. CDR1 is MNHNS and CDR2 is SASEGT in the germline V gene. The CDR3 loop spans 14 amino acids. CDR3 bases: TGTGCCAGCAGTGATGGGGGGCGCATTGATGAGCAGTTCTTC. This codes for CASSDGGRIDEQFF.

This clonotype was detected only a few times. Likely a read error: the CDR3 ends without its conserved phenylalanine or tryptophan. It is unclear where the CDR3 begins or ends on the DNA, so no DNA is shown, and the CDR3 is as TCRdb lists it. The chain couples TRBV6-1 to TRBJ1-4. The CDR3 has 13 residues if both end residues are counted. Germline CDR1 is MNHNS and CDR2 is SASEGT. The CDR3 loop is CASSATSRGGWVL.